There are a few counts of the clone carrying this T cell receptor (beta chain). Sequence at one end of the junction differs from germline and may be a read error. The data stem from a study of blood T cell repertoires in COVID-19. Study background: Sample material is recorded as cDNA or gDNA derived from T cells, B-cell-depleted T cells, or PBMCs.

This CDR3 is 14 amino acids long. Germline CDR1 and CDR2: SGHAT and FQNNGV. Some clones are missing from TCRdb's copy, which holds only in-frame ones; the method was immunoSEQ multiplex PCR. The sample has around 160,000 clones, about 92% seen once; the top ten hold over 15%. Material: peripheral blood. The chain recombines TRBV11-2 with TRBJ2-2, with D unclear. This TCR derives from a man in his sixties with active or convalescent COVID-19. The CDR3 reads CASSLDHHTRELFF. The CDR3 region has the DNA TGTGCCAGCAGCTTAGATCATCACACCAGGGAGCTGTTTTTT.